The 7 T cell receptor beta chains reported below all come from one sample, sequenced in a study of CD8 T cells in Susac syndrome. Random hexamers were used to reverse transcribe roughly 0.45 to 1 ug of RNA. TCRdb ran MiXCR on the immunoSEQ multiplex PCR reads and lists one entry per CDR3 protein. Of fewer than 150,000 distinct CDR3 sequences listed, around 90% are singletons. The specimen was CD8+ T cells from PBMCs. The receptor source for this set is a human donor with multiple sclerosis.

This sequence joins TRBV5-1 and TRBJ1-4; D is possibly TRBD1 (6 bases). This CDR3 has 16 residues. With 6 bases removed from V and 7 bases from J, the gap between germline ends came to 22 bases. Per germline, CDR1 SGHRS and CDR2 YFSETQ. The CDR3 DNA reads as TGCGCCAGCACCTTCCGGAACAGGGAAGCTGGTGAAAAACTGTTTTTT. Encoded protein: CASTFRNREAGEKLFF.

This chain uses TRBV7-7 with TRBJ2-1, with 11 bases lining up with TRBD2. Germline loops: CDR1 SSHAT, CDR2 FNYEAQ (reference sequence). The CDR3 is 15 residues long. V gave up 6 bases and J gave up 6 bases; unmatched junction bases: 7. The CDR3 sequence: CASSPLAGGSNEQFF. In nucleotides, the CDR3 is TGTGCCAGCAGTCCCCTAGCGGGAGGCTCCAATGAGCAGTTCTTC.

The V call is TRBV6-2 or TRBV6-3, the J call TRBJ2-7; 9 bases are a match to TRBD1. Looked up from germline, CDR1 is MNHEY and CDR2 is SVGEGT. The CDR3 runs 16 residues. With 3 bases clipped from V and 6 bases from J, the junction kept 12 bases outside the gene matches. The CDR3 coding sequence is TGTGCCAGCAGTTATTACAGGGGGCTGTTAGAGGGCGAGCAGTACTTC. The encoded protein is CASSYYRGLLEGEQYF.

V and J are TRBV28 and TRBJ2-5; TRBD1 is a possible D gene (6 bases). The CDR3 extends over 16 amino acids. Germline V gene lookup returns CDR1 MDHEN and CDR2 SYDVKM. V was cut by 3 bases and J by 5 bases, with 19 bases left in between. For the CDR3, the DNA is TGTGCCAGCAGTTTCCCCCAGGGGCAAGGCAGGGAGACCCAGTACTTC. Translation gives CASSFPQGQGRETQYF.

The chain uses TRBV20-1 and TRBJ2-2; TRBD1 matches at 9 bases. The CDR3 has 14 residues. V shed 0 bases and J 5 bases; nucleotides not matched to a gene: 1. The germline V gene has CDR1 DFQATT and CDR2 SNEGSKA (reference sequence). This CDR3 is CSARETGGTGELFF. Written as DNA, the CDR3 is TGCAGTGCTAGAGAGACAGGGGGGACCGGGGAGCTGTTTTTT.

This chain joins TRBV28 and TRBJ2-5; D is uncertain. The germline V and J ends were trimmed by 7 bases and 3 bases, with 15 bases remaining between them. This CDR3 spans 14 amino acids. Germline lookup yields CDR1 MDHEN and CDR2 SYDVKM. The CDR3 DNA is TGTGCCAGCAAGTGGGGTAACGGAAAAGAGACCCAGTACTTC. Protein product: CASKWGNGKETQYF.

J is TRBJ2-1 and V is TRBV30; 8 nucleotides match TRBD2. There are 15 residues in the CDR3. Germline V lookup: CDR1 GTSNPN, CDR2 SVGIG (reference sequence). V gave up 3 bases and J gave up 8 bases; unmatched junction bases: 12. This CDR3 is CAWRLRPTGGYEQFF. In DNA, the CDR3 is TGTGCCTGGAGATTGAGGCCAACGGGAGGGTATGAGCAGTTCTTC.